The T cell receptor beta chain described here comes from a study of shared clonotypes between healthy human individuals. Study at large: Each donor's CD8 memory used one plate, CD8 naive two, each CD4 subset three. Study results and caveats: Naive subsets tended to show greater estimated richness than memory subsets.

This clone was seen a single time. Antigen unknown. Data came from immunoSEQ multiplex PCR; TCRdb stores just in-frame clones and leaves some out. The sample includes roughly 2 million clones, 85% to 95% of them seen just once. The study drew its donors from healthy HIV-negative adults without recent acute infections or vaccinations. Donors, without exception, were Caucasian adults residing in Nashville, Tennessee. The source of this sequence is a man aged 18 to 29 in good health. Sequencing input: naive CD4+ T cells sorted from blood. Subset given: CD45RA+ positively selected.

The CDR3 nucleotides read TGTGCCAGCAGTTTGAACCCCCCGACGGAACAGTACTTC. Amino acids: CASSLNPPTEQYF. The chain has TRBV28 and TRBJ2-7; unclear D gene. Germline V lookup: CDR1 MDHEN, CDR2 SYDVKM. Trimming took off 3 bases at V and 10 bases at J, with 16 bases between the two ends. This CDR3 comprises 13 residues.